One sample yielded the 9 T cell receptor beta chains listed below, sequenced in a study of cytomegalovirus exposure and HLA in healthy donors. Primers included in the PCR were 60 Vbeta and 13 Jbeta primers. Generated by immunoSEQ multiplex PCR, the TCRdb table keeps only in-frame clones and is missing some. Of some 110,000 clones listed, approximately 65% are singletons. Source material: PBMCs. Receptors originate from a man between 18 and 29 years old in good health and CMV-seronegative.

The V and J genes are TRBV19 and TRBJ1-5; maybe TRBD1 (6 bases). This CDR3 spans 14 amino acids. Germline CDR1 LNHDA, CDR2 SQIVND (reference sequence). Between the trimmed V and J ends, which lost 1 base and 4 bases, there was a span of 8 bases. The CDR3 sequence: CASSIGGRNQPQHF. DNA of the CDR3: TGTGCCAGTAGTATAGGGGGGCGGAATCAGCCCCAGCATTTT. The full variable domain, rest sourced from reference TRBV19 and TRBJ1-5, is DGGITQSPKYLFRKEGQNVTLSCEQNLNHDAMYWYRQDPGQGLRLIYYSQIVNDFQKGDIAEGYSVSREKKESFPLTVTSAQKNPTAFYLCASSIGGRNQPQHFGDGTRLSIL.

This clone occurred once. V is TRBV5-1 and J is TRBJ1-1; the match to TRBD1 covers 7 bases. V shed 1 base, J shed 7 bases, and the junction held 4 bases outside the gene matches. CDR1 and CDR2 (germline): SGHRS, YFSETQ. The CDR3 length is 13 residues. The CDR3 loop is CASSLQGDHEAFF. CDR3 sequence (DNA): TGCGCCAGCAGCTTGCAGGGGGATCATGAAGCTTTCTTT.

The V and J genes are TRBV11-3 and TRBJ2-3; tentative D call: TRBD1 (6 bases). Germline V lookup: CDR1 SGHNT, CDR2 YENEEA. The V end was cut by 8 bases, the J end by 1 base, with 10 bases between. The CDR3 length is 13 residues. CDR3 sequence: CASGEGGTDTQYF. The CDR3 DNA sequence: TGTGCCAGCGGCGAGGGGGGCACAGATACGCAGTATTTT.

The genes are TRBV28 and TRBJ1-5; maybe TRBD1 (5 bases). The V and J ends lost 5 bases and 6 bases respectively, with 14 bases between them. The germline CDR1 and CDR2 sequences are MDHEN and SYDVKM. This CDR3 is built from 14 residues. CDR3 DNA sequence: TGTGCCAGCAGTCCTCGGGGGGTTAGTCAGCCCCAGCATTTT. Encoded protein: CASSPRGVSQPQHF. The entire variable domain, with the rest obtained from reference TRBV28 and TRBJ1-5, is as follows: DVKVTQSSRYLVKRTGEKVFLECVQDMDHENMFWYRQDPGLGLRLIYFSYDVKMKEKGDIPEGYSVSREKKERFSLILESASTNQTSMYLCASSPRGVSQPQHFGDGTRLSIL.

The genes are TRBV4-1 and TRBJ2-7; 7 bases agree with TRBD1. CDR3 size: 16 residues. Trimming at V came to 3 bases and at J to 6 bases, leaving 14 bases not matched to a gene. The germline gives CDR1 MGHRA, CDR2 YSYEKL. CDR3 loop: CASSQMGQSFIPEQYF. The CDR3, as DNA: TGCGCCAGCAGCCAGATGGGACAGTCTTTCATCCCCGAGCAGTACTTC.

The chain combines TRBV28 with TRBJ1-1, with 7 bases lining up with TRBD1. CDR1 is MDHEN and CDR2 is SYDVKM in the germline V gene. Trimming took 4 bases from V and 1 from J; bases not matched to a gene: 6. The CDR3 is 15 residues long. This CDR3 reads CASSSPGTENTEAFF. CDR3 nucleotide sequence: TGTGCCAGCAGTTCTCCCGGGACAGAGAACACTGAAGCTTTCTTT. Together with reference TRBV28 and TRBJ1-1, the CDR3 gives the full variable domain: DVKVTQSSRYLVKRTGEKVFLECVQDMDHENMFWYRQDPGLGLRLIYFSYDVKMKEKGDIPEGYSVSREKKERFSLILESASTNQTSMYLCASSSPGTENTEAFFGQGTRLTVV.

This clone was detected only a few times. V usage is TRBV19 and J usage is TRBJ2-6; 11 positions match TRBD1. The V gene end was trimmed by 5 bases and the J gene end by 2 bases; junction bases not matched to a gene: 5. CDR3 length: 17 residues. The germline gives CDR1 LNHDA, CDR2 SQIVND (reference sequence). In DNA, the CDR3 is TGTGCCAGTAGTTACAGGGGACAGGGGGCTGGGGCCAACGTCCTGACTTTC. Amino acid sequence: CASSYRGQGAGANVLTF.

J is TRBJ2-7 and V is TRBV11-2; D call uncertain. Germline V gene data show CDR1 as SGHAT and CDR2 as FQNNGV. The CDR3 has 11 amino acids. V lost 3 bases to trimming and J lost 2 bases, with 2 bases between them. In DNA, the CDR3 is TGTGCCAGCAGCTTCACCTACGAGCAGTACTTC. Protein sequence: CASSFTYEQYF. The entire variable domain, with the rest obtained from reference TRBV11-2 and TRBJ2-7, is as follows: EAGVAQSPRYKIIEKRQSVAFWCNPISGHATLYWYQQILGQGPKLLIQFQNNGVVDDSQLPKDRFSAERLKGVDSTLKIQPAKLEDSAVYLCASSFTYEQYFGPGTRLTVT.

The count of this clone is one. The chain has TRBV28 and TRBJ2-7, with TRBD2 matching over 10 bases. The CDR3 covers 14 residues. CDR1 and CDR2 (germline): MDHEN, SYDVKM. Unmatched junction bases numbered 4, after V lost 7 bases and J lost 1 base. The CDR3 DNA reads TGTGCCAGCACATGGGGACTAGCGTCCTACGAGCAGTACTTC. This encodes CASTWGLASYEQYF.